The 19 T cell receptor beta chains below all came from one sample that was sequenced in a study of cytomegalovirus exposure and HLA in healthy donors. The PCR made use of 60 Vbeta and 13 Jbeta primers. Here immunoSEQ multiplex PCR was the method, and the copy in TCRdb shows in-frame clones only, minus some. The sample lists around 80,000 clones; more than 60% were seen once. Sequencing was done on a sample of PBMCs. The receptors were sampled from a man aged 18 to 29 in good health and CMV-seropositive.

The chain recombines TRBV2 with TRBJ1-2; weak D call: TRBD1 (6 bases). This CDR3 spans 13 amino acids. Per germline, CDR1 SNHLY and CDR2 FYNNEI. V was pared by 8 bases and J by 7 bases, with 17 bases between. The CDR3 DNA follows: TGTGCCAGCGGATCCAGGGGTCTAGGTGGCTACACCTTC. Translation gives CASGSRGLGGYTF.

CDR3 in amino acids: CASSSSNTGELFF. The CDR3 DNA sequence: TGTGCCAGCAGTTCATCGAACACCGGGGAGCTGTTTTTT. The chain joins TRBV27 to TRBJ2-2; D is unresolved. Trimming stripped 4 bases from V and 0 bases from J, with 3 bases between. The germline gives CDR1 MNHEY, CDR2 SMNVEV (reference sequence). The length of the CDR3 is 13 residues.

The chain links TRBV10-2 to TRBJ2-5; 12 bases are shared with TRBD2. J was trimmed by 5 bases and V by 6 bases; bases with no gene match: 16. Germline CDR1 reads WSHSY; CDR2 reads SAAADI. This CDR3 has 18 residues. In DNA, the CDR3 is TGCGCCAGCAGCAACCCAGCACTAGCGGGAGGAAGAGGGGAGACCCAGTACTTC. As protein: CASSNPALAGGRGETQYF.

V is TRBV25-1 and J is TRBJ2-7; D is uncertain. With 8 bases removed from V and 0 bases from J, the gap between germline ends came to 11 bases. The CDR3 extends over 13 amino acids. Germline V gene lookup returns CDR1 MGHDK and CDR2 SYGVNS. The CDR3, as DNA: TGTGCCAGCTCTCTATGGAGCTCCTACGAGCAGTACTTC. Protein product: CASSLWSSYEQYF.

The CDR3 region is CASSEPPNYGYTF. CDR3 in DNA: TGTGCCAGCAGTGAACCTCCCAACTATGGCTACACCTTC. V usage is TRBV6-1 and J usage is TRBJ1-2; D not resolved. Trimming shortened V by 2 bases and J by 2 bases, and 6 bases separated the two germline ends. Germline V gene lookup returns CDR1 MNHNS and CDR2 SASEGT. The length of the CDR3 is 13 residues.

V usage is TRBV18 and J usage is TRBJ1-3, with D unclear. This CDR3 contains 15 residues. CDR1 is KGHSH and CDR2 is LQKENI in the germline V gene. Deletions cut 3 bases from V and 2 bases from J, with 11 bases between. CDR3 in DNA: TGTGCCAGCTCACCCAAACAGACTACTGGAAACACCATATATTTT. As protein: CASSPKQTTGNTIYF.

The chain recombines TRBV25-1 with TRBJ2-7, with 14 bases fitting TRBD2. Germline CDR1 and CDR2: MGHDK and SYGVNS. The junction had 12 bases not matched to a gene; V was cut back by 8 bases and J by 6 bases. This CDR3 region has 16 residues. CDR3: CASSGLAGGDGIEQYF. The DNA for the CDR3 is TGTGCCAGCTCAGGACTAGCGGGAGGAGACGGCATCGAGCAGTACTTC.

This clone was found a few times. The CDR3 DNA is TGTGCCAGCAGCTTTTCCGGGACTCGCCGGGACAATGAGCAGTTCTTC. Its protein is CASSFSGTRRDNEQFF. This rearrangement joins TRBV5-5 to TRBJ2-1, with a weak D call TRBD2 (6 bases). Germline CDR1 and CDR2: SGHKS and YYEKEE (reference sequence). Trimming took off 2 bases at V and 5 bases at J, with 17 bases between the two ends. This CDR3 is built from 16 residues.

The chain combines TRBV6-5 with TRBJ2-5, with 9 bases fitting TRBD1. The germline gives CDR1 MNHEY, CDR2 SVGAGI. This CDR3 is 15 amino acids long. The V and J ends lost 6 bases and 7 bases, in that order; junction bases with no gene match: 12. In DNA form, the CDR3 reads TGTGCCAGCAGGCCCGCTCCGGACAGGGGTGGGACCCAGTACTTC. It translates to CASRPAPDRGGTQYF.

A few counts support this clone. The chain couples TRBV28 to TRBJ2-2; 16 bases match TRBD2. This CDR3 comprises 16 residues. V lost 6 bases and J lost 6; bases outside the gene matches: 4. CDR1 and CDR2 (germline): MDHEN, SYDVKM. The CDR3 DNA sequence: TGTGCCAGCAGCGGGACTAGCGGGAGGGCCGCCGGGGAGCTGTTTTTT. As protein: CASSGTSGRAAGELFF.

The chain joins TRBV4-1 to TRBJ2-5, with TRBD2 as a possible D gene (6 bases). Trimming took 5 bases from V and 4 from J, leaving 14 bases between them. The V gene's germline CDR1 is MGHRA and CDR2 YSYEKL. There are 14 residues in the CDR3. The CDR3 bases are TGCGCCAGCAGCTTTCGGACCGGGGGAGAGACCCAGTACTTC. It encodes CASSFRTGGETQYF.

This clone was detected once. The chain carries TRBV29-1 and TRBJ2-7; D is possibly TRBD2 (6 bases). Germline V CDR1 and CDR2: SQVTM, ANQGSEA. This CDR3 has 13 amino acids. V lost 4 bases, J lost 1 base, and 11 bases lay in between. For the CDR3, the DNA is TGCAGCGTTGCGGGAGATAATTCCTACGAGCAGTACTTC. The encoded protein is CSVAGDNSYEQYF.

The chain combines TRBV29-1 with TRBJ1-1; D possibly corresponds to TRBD1 (6 bases). Germline V gene data show CDR1 as SQVTM and CDR2 as ANQGSEA. V was pared by 4 bases and J by 8 bases, with 14 bases between. This CDR3 is built from 12 residues. DNA of the CDR3: TGCAGCGTTGTGTCATACAGGGACGAAGCTTTCTTT. As protein: CSVVSYRDEAFF.

The chain links TRBV11-2 to TRBJ2-7, with unresolved D. The CDR3 spans 11 residues. Trimming cost V 3 bases and J 2 bases, with 2 bases left between them. Germline assignment: CDR1 SGHAT and CDR2 FQNNGV. Written as DNA, the CDR3 is TGTGCCAGCAGCTTTACCTACGAGCAGTACTTC. Its protein is CASSFTYEQYF.

CDR3 sequence: CSVERLAANSYEQYF. The CDR3 nucleotides read TGCAGCGTTGAAAGACTGGCAGCCAACTCCTACGAGCAGTACTTC. The chain links TRBV29-1 to TRBJ2-7; no definite D call. The length of the CDR3 is 15 residues. Germline CDR1 SQVTM, CDR2 ANQGSEA. V lost 2 bases and J lost 0, with 14 bases in between.

The chain links TRBV19 to TRBJ1-2, with D possibly TRBD1 on 5 matching bases. Germline V gene lookup returns CDR1 LNHDA and CDR2 SQIVND (reference sequence). V was clipped by 8 bases and J by 5 bases, with 12 bases between them. The CDR3 sequence is 12 residues long. This chain's CDR3 is CASHDGAYGYTF. CDR3 DNA sequence: TGTGCCAGTCATGATGGGGCATATGGCTACACCTTC.

This chain links TRBV5-1 with TRBJ2-2; the D gene is possibly TRBD1 (5 bases). There are 12 residues in the CDR3. CDR1 is SGHRS, CDR2 YFSETQ, per germline. Trimming removed 6 bases at V and 6 bases at J, with 9 bases between. This chain's CDR3 is CASTQGAGELFF. The DNA of the CDR3 is TGCGCCAGCACCCAAGGGGCCGGGGAGCTGTTTTTT.

The sample holds a few counts of this clone. The chain recombines TRBV5-1 with TRBJ2-3, with TRBD2 matching over 10 bases. The CDR3 is 17 amino acids. The ends lost 4 bases at V and 4 bases at J; junction bases unmatched: 12. Germline V gene sequence: CDR1 SGHRS, CDR2 YFSETQ. The CDR3 DNA reads TGCGCCAGCAGCCCGACTCCGGGACTAGCGATCCCAGATACGCAGTATTTT. This encodes CASSPTPGLAIPDTQYF.

In its sample, this clone was seen once. The chain recombines TRBV7-2 with TRBJ2-3; 8 positions agree with TRBD2. The CDR3 is made up of 16 amino acids. Unmatched junction bases numbered 8, after V lost 4 bases and J lost 2 bases. CDR1 is SGHTA and CDR2 is FQGNSA in the germline V gene. CDR3 amino acids: CASSSTGTSHTDTQYF. The CDR3 DNA is TGTGCCAGCAGCTCCACCGGGACTAGTCACACAGATACGCAGTATTTT.